Detailed here is one T cell receptor beta chain. This entry belongs to a study of blood T cell repertoires in COVID-19. Study as a whole: The samples span acute and convalescent COVID-19 from the United States, Italy and Spain.

Profiled with immunoSEQ multiplex PCR; TCRdb holds only in-frame clones, not every one. This table has roughly 120,000 clones, about 85% appearing once. Trimming pared 5 bases from V and 4 bases from J, leaving 6 bases between. The CDR3 is 12 residues long. Germline-derived CDR1 and CDR2 are SGHVS and FQNEAQ. The specimen sequenced was peripheral blood. This chain uses TRBV7-8 with TRBJ1-3; D not certain. The receptor comes from a human donor in a cohort sampled during active COVID-19. The CDR3 DNA reads as TGTGCCAGCAGCCGCCTCGGAAACACCATATATTTT. This gives the protein CASSRLGNTIYF.